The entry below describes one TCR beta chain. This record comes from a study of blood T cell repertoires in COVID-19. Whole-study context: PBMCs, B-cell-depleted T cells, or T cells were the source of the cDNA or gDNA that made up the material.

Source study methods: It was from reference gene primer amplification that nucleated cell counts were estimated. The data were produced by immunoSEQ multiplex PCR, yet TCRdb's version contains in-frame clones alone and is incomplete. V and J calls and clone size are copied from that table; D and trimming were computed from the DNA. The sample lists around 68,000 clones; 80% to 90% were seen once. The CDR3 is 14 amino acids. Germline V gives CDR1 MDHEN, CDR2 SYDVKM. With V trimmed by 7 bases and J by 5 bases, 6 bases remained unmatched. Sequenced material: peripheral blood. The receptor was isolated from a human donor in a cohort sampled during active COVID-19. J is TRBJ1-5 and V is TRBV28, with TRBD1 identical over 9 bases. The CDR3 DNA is TGTGCCAGCAACCGGGGACAGGGTTATCAGCCCCAGCATTTT. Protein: CASNRGQGYQPQHF.